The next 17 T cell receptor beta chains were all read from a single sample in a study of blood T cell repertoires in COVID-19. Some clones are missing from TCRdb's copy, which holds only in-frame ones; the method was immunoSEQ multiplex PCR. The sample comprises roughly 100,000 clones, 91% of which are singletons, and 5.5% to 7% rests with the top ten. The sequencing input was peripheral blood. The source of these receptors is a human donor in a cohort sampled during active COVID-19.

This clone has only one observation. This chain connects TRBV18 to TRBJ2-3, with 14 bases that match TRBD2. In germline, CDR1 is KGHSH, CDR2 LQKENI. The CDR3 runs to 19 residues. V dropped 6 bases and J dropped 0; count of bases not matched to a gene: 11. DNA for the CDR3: TGTGCCAGCTCCCCCCAGCCGGGACTAGCGGGAGTGAGCACAGATACGCAGTATTTT. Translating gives CASSPQPGLAGVSTDTQYF.

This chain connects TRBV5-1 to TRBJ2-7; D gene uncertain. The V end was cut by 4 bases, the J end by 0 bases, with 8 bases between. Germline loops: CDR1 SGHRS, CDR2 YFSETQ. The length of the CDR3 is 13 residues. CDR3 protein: CASSTGLSYEQYF. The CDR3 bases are TGCGCCAGCAGCACTGGGCTCTCCTACGAGCAGTACTTC.

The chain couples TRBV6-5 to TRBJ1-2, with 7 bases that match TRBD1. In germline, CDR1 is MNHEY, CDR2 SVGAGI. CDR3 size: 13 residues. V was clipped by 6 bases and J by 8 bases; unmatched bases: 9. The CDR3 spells CASSYRQGGGYTF. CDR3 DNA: TGTGCCAGCAGCTATAGACAGGGTGGGGGCTACACCTTC.

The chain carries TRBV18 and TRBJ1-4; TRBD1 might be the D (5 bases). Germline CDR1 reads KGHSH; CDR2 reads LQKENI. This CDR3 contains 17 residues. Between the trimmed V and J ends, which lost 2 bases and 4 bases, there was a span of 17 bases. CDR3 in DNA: TGTGCCAGCTCACCAGCCAACCGACAGTCGAGTAATGAAAAACTGTTTTTT. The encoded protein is CASSPANRQSSNEKLFF.

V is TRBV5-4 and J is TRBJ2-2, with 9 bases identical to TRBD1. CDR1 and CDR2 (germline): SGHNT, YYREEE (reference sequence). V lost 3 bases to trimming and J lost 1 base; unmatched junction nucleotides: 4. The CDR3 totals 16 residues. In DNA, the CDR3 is TGTGCCAGCAGCTGGGACAGGGCTCTGAACACCGGGGAGCTGTTTTTT. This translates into CASSWDRALNTGELFF. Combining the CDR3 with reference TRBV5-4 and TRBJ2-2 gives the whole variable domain ETGVTQSPTHLIKTRGQQVTLRCSSQSGHNTVSWYQQALGQGPQFIFQYYREEENGRGNFPPRFSGLQFPNYSSELNVNALELDDSALYLCASSWDRALNTGELFFGEGSRLTVL.

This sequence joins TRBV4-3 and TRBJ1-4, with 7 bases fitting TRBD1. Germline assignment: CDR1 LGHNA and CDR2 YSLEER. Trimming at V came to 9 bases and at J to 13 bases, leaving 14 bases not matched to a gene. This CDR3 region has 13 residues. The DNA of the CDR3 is TGCGCCAGGACCGACAGGGACAATTGTAGACTGTTTTTT. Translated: CARTDRDNCRLFF.

CDR3: CASSLQDRSTDTQYF. CDR3 DNA: TGCGCCAGCAGCCTCCAGGACAGGAGCACAGATACGCAGTATTTT. This chain joins TRBV4-3 and TRBJ2-3; 7 nucleotides line up with TRBD1. The CDR3 consists of 15 residues. Losses at the gene ends were 4 bases for V and 0 bases for J; bases not matched to a gene: 4. Looked up from germline, CDR1 is LGHNA and CDR2 is YSLEER.

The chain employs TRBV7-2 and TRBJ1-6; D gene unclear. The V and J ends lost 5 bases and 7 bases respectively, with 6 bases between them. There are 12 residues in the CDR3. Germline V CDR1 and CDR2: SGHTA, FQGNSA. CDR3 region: CASSLPNSPLHF. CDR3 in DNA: TGTGCCAGCAGCCTTCCCAATTCACCCCTCCACTTT. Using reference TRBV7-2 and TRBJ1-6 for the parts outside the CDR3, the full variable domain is GAGVSQSPSNKVTEKGKDVELRCDPISGHTALYWYRQSLGQGLEFLIYFQGNSAPDKSGLPSDRFSAERTGGSVSTLTIQRTQQEDSAVYLCASSLPNSPLHFGNGTRLTVT.

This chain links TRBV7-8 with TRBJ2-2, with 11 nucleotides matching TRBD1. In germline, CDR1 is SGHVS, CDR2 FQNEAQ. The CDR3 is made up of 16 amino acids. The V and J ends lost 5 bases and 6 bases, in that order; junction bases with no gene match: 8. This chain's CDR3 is CASSPGQGAIAGELFF. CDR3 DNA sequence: TGTGCCAGCAGCCCCGGACAGGGGGCTATCGCCGGGGAGCTGTTTTTT.

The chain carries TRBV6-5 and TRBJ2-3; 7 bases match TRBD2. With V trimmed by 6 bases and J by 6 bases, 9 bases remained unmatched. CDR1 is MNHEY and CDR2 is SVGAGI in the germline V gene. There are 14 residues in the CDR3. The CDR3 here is CASRPLAEGDTQYF. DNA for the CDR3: TGTGCCAGCAGGCCCCTAGCGGAGGGGGATACGCAGTATTTT.

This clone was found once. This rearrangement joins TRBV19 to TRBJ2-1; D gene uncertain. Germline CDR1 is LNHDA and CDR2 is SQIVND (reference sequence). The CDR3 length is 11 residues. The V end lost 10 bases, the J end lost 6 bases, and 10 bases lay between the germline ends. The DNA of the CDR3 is TGTGCCACCATCGGTAGCAATGAGCAGTTCTTC. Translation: CATIGSNEQFF.

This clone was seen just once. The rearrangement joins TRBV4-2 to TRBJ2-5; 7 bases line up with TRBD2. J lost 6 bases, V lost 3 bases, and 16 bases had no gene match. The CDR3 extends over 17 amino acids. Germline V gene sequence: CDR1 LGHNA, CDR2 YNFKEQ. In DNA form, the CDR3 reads TGTGCCAGCAGCCAGACCCATTTGGGGGGAGGGAGCAAGACCCAGTACTTC. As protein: CASSQTHLGGGSKTQYF.

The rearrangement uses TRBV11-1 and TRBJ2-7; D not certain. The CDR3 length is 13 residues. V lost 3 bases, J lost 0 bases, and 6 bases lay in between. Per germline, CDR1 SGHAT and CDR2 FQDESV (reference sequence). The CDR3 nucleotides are TGTGCCAGCAGCTTCTATAACTCCTACGAGCAGTACTTC. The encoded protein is CASSFYNSYEQYF. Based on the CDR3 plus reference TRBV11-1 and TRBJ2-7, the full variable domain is EAEVAQSPRYKITEKSQAVAFWCDPISGHATLYWYRQILGQGPELLVQFQDESVVDDSQLPKDRFSAERLKGVDSTLKIQPAELGDSAMYLCASSFYNSYEQYFGPGTRLTVT.

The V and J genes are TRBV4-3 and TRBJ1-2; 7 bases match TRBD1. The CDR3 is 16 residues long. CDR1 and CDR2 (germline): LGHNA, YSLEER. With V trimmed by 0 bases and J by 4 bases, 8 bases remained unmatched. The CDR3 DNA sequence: TGCGCCAGCAGCCAAGATCGGCACAGGGGTCCCTATGGCTACACCTTC. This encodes CASSQDRHRGPYGYTF.

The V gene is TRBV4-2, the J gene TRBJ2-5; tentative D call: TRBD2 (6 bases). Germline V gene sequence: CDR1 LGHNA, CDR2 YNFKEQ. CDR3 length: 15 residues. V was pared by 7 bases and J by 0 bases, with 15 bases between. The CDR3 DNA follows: TGTGCCAGCAACTCACGTGGGGACTACCAAGAGACCCAGTACTTC. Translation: CASNSRGDYQETQYF.

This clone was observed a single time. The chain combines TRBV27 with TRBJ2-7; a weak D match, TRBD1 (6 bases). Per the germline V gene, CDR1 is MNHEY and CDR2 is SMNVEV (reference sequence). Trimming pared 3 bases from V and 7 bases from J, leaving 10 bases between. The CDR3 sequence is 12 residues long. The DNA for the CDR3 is TGTGCCAGCAGTTTCCCAGGACAGGAGCAGTACTTC. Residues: CASSFPGQEQYF.

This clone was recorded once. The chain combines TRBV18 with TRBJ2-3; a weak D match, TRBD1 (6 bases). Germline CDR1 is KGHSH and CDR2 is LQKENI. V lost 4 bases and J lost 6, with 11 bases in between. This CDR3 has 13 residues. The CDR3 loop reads CASSLLQGDTQYF. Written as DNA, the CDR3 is TGTGCCAGCTCACTTCTTCAGGGGGATACGCAGTATTTT.